The 8 T cell receptor beta chains in this list originate from one sample, sequenced in a study of blood T cell repertoires in COVID-19 (dated by TCRdb to about 2020). The receptor library was made with the immunoSEQ multiplex PCR assay. TCRdb re-hosts the immuneACCESS table, in-frame sequences only. Its copies lack some clones; in the studies checked, an unresolved V gene accounts for under half of them, and the cause for the rest is not known. The sample table records 95,000 to 110,000 clones; roughly 90% of these occur just once. Jointly, the top ten make up 15% to 20% of the sample. Sequenced input: peripheral blood. These receptors originate from a woman at least 80 years old in a cohort sampled during active COVID-19.

The chain employs TRBV2 and TRBJ2-3; a possible D gene is TRBD1 (5 bases). The germline V gene encodes CDR1 SNHLY and CDR2 FYNNEI. Between the trimmed V and J ends, which lost 7 bases and 2 bases, there was a span of 13 bases. The CDR3 contains 14 residues. CDR3: CASKGRAPTDTQYF. DNA for the CDR3: TGTGCCAGCAAGGGCAGGGCCCCCACAGATACGCAGTATTTT.

The DNA for the CDR3 is TGTGCCAGCAGCTACGGGTTCCAGGGGGGAAACATTCAGTACTTC. This gives the protein CASSYGFQGGNIQYF. This sequence joins TRBV14 and TRBJ2-4; weak D call: TRBD1 (7 bases). CDR3 size: 15 residues. Trimming cost V 5 bases and J 6 bases, with 17 bases left between them. Germline V gives CDR1 SGHDN, CDR2 FVKESK.

The chain couples TRBV28 to TRBJ2-2; D is perhaps TRBD2 (6 bases). Trimming cost V 6 bases and J 0 bases, with 14 bases left between them. The CDR3 totals 16 residues. In germline, CDR1 is MDHEN, CDR2 SYDVKM. This CDR3 is CASRFWGLANTGELFF. The CDR3 DNA sequence: TGTGCCAGCAGGTTCTGGGGACTTGCGAACACCGGGGAGCTGTTTTTT.

This chain connects TRBV28 to TRBJ2-3; 8 bases map to TRBD2. CDR1 and CDR2 from the germline V gene are MDHEN and SYDVKM. V lost 5 bases and J lost 5; bases outside the gene matches: 6. The CDR3 runs 14 residues. CDR3 DNA sequence: TGTGCCAGCAGTCTCGAGCGGGGGAAAGATACGCAGTATTTT. Translation: CASSLERGKDTQYF. Full variable domain (rest looked up from reference TRBV28 and TRBJ2-3): DVKVTQSSRYLVKRTGEKVFLECVQDMDHENMFWYRQDPGLGLRLIYFSYDVKMKEKGDIPEGYSVSREKKERFSLILESASTNQTSMYLCASSLERGKDTQYFGPGTRLTVL.

The rearrangement uses TRBV29-1 and TRBJ2-1; D perhaps matches TRBD1 (6 bases). CDR3 size: 11 residues. Germline assignment: CDR1 SQVTM and CDR2 ANQGSEA. The V end lost 7 bases, the J end lost 7 bases, and 11 bases lay between the germline ends. Here the CDR3 reads CSENTGNEQFF. Here the CDR3 DNA reads TGCAGCGAAAATACAGGGAATGAGCAGTTCTTC.

J is TRBJ2-7 and V is TRBV7-9, with 9 nucleotides matching TRBD1. The trim removed 5 bases at V and 3 bases at J, leaving 8 bases unmatched. The germline gives CDR1 SEHNR, CDR2 FQNEAQ (reference sequence). This CDR3 is 15 amino acids long. In DNA form, the CDR3 reads TGTGCCAGCAGCCCCCGGACAGGGGCACTCTACGAGCAGTACTTC. Its protein is CASSPRTGALYEQYF.

The gene calls are TRBV27 and TRBJ2-1; 8 bases match TRBD2. Germline V CDR1 and CDR2: MNHEY, SMNVEV (reference sequence). Germline trimming cut 7 bases from V and 7 bases from J; bases unmatched to any gene: 18. This CDR3 region has 17 residues. CDR3 DNA sequence: TGTGCCAGCAATACGATTTACGGGGGACTAGGCCGAAATGAGCAGTTCTTC. Translating gives CASNTIYGGLGRNEQFF.

CDR3 nucleotides: TGTGCCAGCAGTTCCCACACCTACAATGAGCAGTTCTTC. Residues: CASSSHTYNEQFF. This chain uses TRBV27 with TRBJ2-1; D is unresolved. Germline-derived CDR1 and CDR2 are MNHEY and SMNVEV (reference sequence). The CDR3 sequence is 13 residues long. Trimming pared 4 bases from V and 2 bases from J, leaving 6 bases between.